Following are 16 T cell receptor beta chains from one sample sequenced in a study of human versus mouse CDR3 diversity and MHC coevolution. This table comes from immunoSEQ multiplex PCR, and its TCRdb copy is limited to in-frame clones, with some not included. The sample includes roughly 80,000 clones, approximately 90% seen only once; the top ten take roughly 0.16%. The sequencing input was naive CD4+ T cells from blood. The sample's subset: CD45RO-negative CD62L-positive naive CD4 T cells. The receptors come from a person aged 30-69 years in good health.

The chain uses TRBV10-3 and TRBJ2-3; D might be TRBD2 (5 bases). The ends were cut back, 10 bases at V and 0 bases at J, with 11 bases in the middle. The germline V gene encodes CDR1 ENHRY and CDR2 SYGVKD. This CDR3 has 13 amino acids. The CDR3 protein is CATARVSTDTQYF. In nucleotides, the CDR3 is TGTGCCACCGCGCGGGTCAGCACAGATACGCAGTATTTT.

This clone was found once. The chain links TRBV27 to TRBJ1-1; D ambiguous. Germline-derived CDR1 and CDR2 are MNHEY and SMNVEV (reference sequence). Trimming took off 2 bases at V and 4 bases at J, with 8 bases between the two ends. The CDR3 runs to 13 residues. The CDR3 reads CASSLRGGTEAFF. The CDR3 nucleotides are TGTGCCAGCAGTTTACGGGGAGGCACTGAAGCTTTCTTT.

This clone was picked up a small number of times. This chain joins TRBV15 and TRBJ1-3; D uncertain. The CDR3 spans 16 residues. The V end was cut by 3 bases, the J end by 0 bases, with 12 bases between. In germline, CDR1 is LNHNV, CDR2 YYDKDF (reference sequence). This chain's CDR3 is CATSSGKDSSGNTIYF. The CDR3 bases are TGTGCCACCAGCAGTGGAAAGGACTCCTCTGGAAACACCATATATTTT.

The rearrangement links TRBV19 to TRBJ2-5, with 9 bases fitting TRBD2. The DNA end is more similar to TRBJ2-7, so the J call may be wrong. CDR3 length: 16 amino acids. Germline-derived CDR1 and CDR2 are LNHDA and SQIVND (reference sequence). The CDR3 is CASSIQSSGRPPEQYF. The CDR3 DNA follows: TGTGCCAGTAGTATCCAGAGTAGCGGGAGACCCCCCGAGCAGTACTTC.

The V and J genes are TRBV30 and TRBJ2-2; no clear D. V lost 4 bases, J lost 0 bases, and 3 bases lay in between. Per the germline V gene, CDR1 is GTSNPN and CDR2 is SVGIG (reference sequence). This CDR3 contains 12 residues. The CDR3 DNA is TGTGCCTGGACAGCGAACACCGGGGAGCTGTTTTTT. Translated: CAWTANTGELFF.

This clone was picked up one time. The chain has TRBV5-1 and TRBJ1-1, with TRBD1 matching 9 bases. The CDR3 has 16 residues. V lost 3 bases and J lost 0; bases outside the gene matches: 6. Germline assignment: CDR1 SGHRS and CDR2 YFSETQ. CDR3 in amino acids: CASSSGQGRMNTEAFF. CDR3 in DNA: TGCGCCAGCAGCTCCGGACAGGGGAGGATGAACACTGAAGCTTTCTTT.

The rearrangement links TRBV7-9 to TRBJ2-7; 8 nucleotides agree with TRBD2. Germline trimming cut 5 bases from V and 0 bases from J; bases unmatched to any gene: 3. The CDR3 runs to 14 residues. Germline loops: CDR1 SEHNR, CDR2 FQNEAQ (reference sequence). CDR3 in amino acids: CASSPGGSSYEQYF. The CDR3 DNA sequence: TGTGCCAGCAGCCCGGGGGGGAGCTCCTACGAGCAGTACTTC.

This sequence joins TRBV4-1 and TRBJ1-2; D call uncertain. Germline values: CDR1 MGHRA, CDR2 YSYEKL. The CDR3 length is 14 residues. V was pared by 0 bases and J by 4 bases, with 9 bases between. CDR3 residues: CASSQDWQAYGYTF. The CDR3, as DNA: TGCGCCAGCAGCCAAGATTGGCAGGCCTATGGCTACACCTTC.

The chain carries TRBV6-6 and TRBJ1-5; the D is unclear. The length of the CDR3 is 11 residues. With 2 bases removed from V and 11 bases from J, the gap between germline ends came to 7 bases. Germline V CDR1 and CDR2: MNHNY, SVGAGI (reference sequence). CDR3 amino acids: CASSYELTQHF. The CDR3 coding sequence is TGTGCCAGCAGTTACGAGTTGACCCAGCATTTT.

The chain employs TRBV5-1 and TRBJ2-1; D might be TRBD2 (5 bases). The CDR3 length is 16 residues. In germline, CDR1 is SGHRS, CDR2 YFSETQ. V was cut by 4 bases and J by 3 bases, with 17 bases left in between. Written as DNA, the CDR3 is TGCGCCAGCAGCGCCTGGACGGACTCGTACTACAATGAGCAGTTCTTC. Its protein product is CASSAWTDSYYNEQFF.

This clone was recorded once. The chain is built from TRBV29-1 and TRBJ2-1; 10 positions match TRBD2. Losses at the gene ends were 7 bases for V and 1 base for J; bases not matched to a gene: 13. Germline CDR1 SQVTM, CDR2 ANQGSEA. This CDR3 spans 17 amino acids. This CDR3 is CSGSRTGTSVSYNEQFF. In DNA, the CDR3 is TGCAGCGGGTCCAGGACAGGGACTAGCGTGTCCTACAATGAGCAGTTCTTC.

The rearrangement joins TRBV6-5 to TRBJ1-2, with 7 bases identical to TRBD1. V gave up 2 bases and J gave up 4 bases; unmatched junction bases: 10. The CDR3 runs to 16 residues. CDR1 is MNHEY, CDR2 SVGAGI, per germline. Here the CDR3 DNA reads TGTGCCAGCAGTTACCTTCTGACAGGGCCGTTCTATGGCTACACCTTC. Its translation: CASSYLLTGPFYGYTF.

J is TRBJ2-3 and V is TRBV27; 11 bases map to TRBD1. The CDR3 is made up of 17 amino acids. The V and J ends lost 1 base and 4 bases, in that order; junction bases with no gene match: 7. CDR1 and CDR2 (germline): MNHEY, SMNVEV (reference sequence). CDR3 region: CASSLWSRTGGADTQYF. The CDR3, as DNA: TGTGCCAGCAGTTTATGGTCTCGGACAGGGGGCGCAGATACGCAGTATTTT.

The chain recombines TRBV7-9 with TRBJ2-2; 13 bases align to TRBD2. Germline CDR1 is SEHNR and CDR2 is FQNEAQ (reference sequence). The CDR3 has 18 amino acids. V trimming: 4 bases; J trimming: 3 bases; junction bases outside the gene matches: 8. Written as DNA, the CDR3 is TGTGCCAGCAGCTGGAGACTAGCGGGGGGCCTAGACACCGGGGAGCTGTTTTTT. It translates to CASSWRLAGGLDTGELFF.

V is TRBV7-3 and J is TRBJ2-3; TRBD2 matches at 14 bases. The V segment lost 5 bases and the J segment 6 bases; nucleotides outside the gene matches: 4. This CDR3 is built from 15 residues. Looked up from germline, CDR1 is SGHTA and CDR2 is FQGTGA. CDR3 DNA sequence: TGTGCCAGCAGCATGGGACTAGCGGGGGCGGATACGCAGTATTTT. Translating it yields CASSMGLAGADTQYF.

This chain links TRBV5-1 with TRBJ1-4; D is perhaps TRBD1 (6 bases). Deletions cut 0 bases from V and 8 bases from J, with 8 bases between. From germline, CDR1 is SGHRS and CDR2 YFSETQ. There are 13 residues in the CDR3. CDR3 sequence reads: CASSLDRAEKLFF. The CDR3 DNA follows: TGCGCCAGCAGCTTGGACAGGGCGGAAAAACTGTTTTTT.